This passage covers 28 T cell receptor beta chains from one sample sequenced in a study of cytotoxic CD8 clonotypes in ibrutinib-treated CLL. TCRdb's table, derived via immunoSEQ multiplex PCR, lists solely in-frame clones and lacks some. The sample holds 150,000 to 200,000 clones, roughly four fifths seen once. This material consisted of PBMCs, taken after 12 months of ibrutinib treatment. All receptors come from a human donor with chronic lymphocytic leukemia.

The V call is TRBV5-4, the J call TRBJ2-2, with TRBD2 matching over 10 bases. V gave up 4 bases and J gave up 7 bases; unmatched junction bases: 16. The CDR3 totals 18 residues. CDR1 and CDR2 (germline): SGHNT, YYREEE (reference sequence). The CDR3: CASSQERISGGFGGELFF. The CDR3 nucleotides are TGTGCCAGCAGCCAAGAAAGGATTAGCGGGGGGTTTGGCGGGGAGCTGTTTTTT.

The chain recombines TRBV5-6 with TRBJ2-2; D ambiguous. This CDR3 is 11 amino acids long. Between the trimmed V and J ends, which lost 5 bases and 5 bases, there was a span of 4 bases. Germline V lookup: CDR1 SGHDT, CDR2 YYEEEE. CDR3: CASSSTGELFF. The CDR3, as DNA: TGTGCCAGCAGTTCTACCGGGGAGCTGTTTTTT. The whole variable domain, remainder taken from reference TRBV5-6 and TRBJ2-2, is DAGVTQSPTHLIKTRGQQVTLRCSPKSGHDTVSWYQQALGQGPQFIFQYYEEEERQRGNFPDRFSGHQFPNYSSELNVNALLLGDSALYLCASSSTGELFFGEGSRLTVL.

The CDR3 DNA is TGTGCCAGCAGCCTAAGCGCGGGGGACGATCAGCCCCAGCATTTT. Translated, it gives CASSLSAGDDQPQHF. The rearrangement uses TRBV7-2 and TRBJ1-5; a possible D gene is TRBD1 (5 bases). The CDR3 is 15 residues long. V was cut by 5 bases and J by 5 bases, with 16 bases left in between. The germline CDR1 and CDR2 sequences are SGHTA and FQGNSA.

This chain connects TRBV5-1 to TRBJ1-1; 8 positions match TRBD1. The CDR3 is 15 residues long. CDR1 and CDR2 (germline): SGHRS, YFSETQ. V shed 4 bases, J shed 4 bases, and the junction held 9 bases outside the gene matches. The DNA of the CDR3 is TGCGCCAGCAGCCCACCGGGACAGGCGGGCACTGAAGCTTTCTTT. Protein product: CASSPPGQAGTEAFF.

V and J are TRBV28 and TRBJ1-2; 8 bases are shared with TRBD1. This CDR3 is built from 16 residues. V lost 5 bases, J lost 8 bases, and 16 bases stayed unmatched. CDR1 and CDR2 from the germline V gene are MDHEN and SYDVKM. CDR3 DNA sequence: TGTGCCAGCAGTATACCCGGGACAGGAGCTGCGCGGGGCTACACCTTC. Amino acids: CASSIPGTGAARGYTF.

The CDR3 protein is CASSASNYGYTF. For the CDR3, the DNA is TGTGCCAGCAGCGCCTCTAACTATGGCTACACCTTC. The rearrangement links TRBV13 to TRBJ1-2; D is unclear. V shed 5 bases and J shed 0 bases, with 4 bases lying between them. Per germline, CDR1 PRHDT and CDR2 FYEKMQ (reference sequence). This CDR3 comprises 12 residues. Supplemented by reference TRBV13 and TRBJ1-2, the full variable domain reads AAGVIQSPRHLIKEKRETATLKCYPIPRHDTVYWYQQGPGQDPQFLISFYEKMQSDKGSIPDRFSAQQFSDYHSELNMSSLELGDSALYFCASSASNYGYTFGSGTRLTVV.

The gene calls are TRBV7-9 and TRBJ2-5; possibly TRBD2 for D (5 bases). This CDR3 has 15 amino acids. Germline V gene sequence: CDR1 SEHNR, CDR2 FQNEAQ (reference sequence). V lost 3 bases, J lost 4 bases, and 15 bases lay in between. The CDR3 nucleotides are TGTGCCAGCAGCTTCGGGGTGGCGATAAGAGAGACCCAGTACTTC. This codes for CASSFGVAIRETQYF.

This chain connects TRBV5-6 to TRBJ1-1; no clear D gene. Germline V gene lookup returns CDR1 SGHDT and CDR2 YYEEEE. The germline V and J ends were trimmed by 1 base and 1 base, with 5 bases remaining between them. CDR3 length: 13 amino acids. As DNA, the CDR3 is TGTGCCAGCAGCTTGAACCCGAACACTGAAGCTTTCTTT. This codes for CASSLNPNTEAFF.

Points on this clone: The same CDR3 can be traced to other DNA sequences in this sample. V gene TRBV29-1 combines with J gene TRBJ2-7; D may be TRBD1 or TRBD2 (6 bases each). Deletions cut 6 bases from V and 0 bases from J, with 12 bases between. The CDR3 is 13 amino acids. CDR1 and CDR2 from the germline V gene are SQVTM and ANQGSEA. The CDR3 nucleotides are TGCAGCGTGGATAGGGGGGACTCCTACGAGCAGTACTTC. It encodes CSVDRGDSYEQYF.

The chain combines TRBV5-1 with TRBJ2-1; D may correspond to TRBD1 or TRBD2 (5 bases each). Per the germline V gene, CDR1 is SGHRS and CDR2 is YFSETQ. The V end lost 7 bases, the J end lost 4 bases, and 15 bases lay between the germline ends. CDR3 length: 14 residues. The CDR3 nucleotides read TGCGCCAGCCAACTGTCGGGGCATTACAATGAGCAGTTCTTC. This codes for CASQLSGHYNEQFF.

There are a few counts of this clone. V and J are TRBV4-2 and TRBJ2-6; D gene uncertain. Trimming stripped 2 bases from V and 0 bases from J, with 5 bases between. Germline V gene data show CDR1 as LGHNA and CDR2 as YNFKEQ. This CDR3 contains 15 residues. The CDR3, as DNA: TGTGCCAGCAGCCAAAGGGTCTCTGGGGCCAACGTCCTGACTTTC. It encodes CASSQRVSGANVLTF.

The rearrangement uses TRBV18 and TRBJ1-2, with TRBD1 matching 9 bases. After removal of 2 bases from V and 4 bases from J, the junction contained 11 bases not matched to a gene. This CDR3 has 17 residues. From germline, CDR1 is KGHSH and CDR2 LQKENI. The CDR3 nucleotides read TGTGCCAGCTCACCAACCAGAGAACAGGGGGCCCTCTATGGCTACACCTTC. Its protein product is CASSPTREQGALYGYTF.

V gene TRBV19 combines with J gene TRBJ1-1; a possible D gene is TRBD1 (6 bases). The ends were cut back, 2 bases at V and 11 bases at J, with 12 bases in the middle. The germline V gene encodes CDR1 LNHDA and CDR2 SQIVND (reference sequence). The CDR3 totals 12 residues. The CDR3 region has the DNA TGTGCCAGTAGTATATTGGACAGAAACGCTTTCTTT. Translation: CASSILDRNAFF.

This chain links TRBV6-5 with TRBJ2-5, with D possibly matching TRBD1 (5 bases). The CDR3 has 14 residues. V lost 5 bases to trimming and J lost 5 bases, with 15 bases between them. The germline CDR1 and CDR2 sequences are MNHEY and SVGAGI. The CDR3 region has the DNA TGTGCCAGCAGTCTGATCAGAAGGGGTGAGACCCAGTACTTC. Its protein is CASSLIRRGETQYF.

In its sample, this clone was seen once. This CDR3 reads CASSLGNSPLHF. The CDR3 coding sequence is TGTGCCAGCAGCTTGGGGAATTCACCCCTCCACTTT. The V and J genes are TRBV5-4 and TRBJ1-6, with no clear D. Germline V CDR1 and CDR2: SGHNT, YYREEE (reference sequence). The germline V and J ends were trimmed by 0 bases and 7 bases, with 2 bases remaining between them. CDR3 length equals 12 residues.

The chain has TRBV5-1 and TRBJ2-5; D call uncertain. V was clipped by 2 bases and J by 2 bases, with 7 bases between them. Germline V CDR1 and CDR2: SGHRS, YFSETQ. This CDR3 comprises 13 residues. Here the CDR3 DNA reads TGCGCCAGCAGCTTTCGGCAGCAAGAGACCCAGTACTTC. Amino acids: CASSFRQQETQYF.

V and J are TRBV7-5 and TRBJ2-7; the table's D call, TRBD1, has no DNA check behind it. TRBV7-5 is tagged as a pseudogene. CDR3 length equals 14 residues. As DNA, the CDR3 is TGTGTCAGAAGCTCTATAAGACAGCACTACGAGCAGTACTTC. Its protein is CVRSSIRQHYEQYF.

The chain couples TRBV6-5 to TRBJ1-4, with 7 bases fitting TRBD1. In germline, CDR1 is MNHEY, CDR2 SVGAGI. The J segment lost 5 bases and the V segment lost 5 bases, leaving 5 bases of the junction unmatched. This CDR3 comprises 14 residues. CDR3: CASSRAGGNEKLFF. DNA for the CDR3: TGTGCCAGCAGTCGAGCAGGGGGAAATGAAAAACTGTTTTTT.

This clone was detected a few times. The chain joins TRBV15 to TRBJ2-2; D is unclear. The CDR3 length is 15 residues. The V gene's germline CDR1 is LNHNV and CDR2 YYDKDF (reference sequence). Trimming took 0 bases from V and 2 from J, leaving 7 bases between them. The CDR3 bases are TGTGCCACCAGCAGAGATCTCACTAACACCGGGGAGCTGTTTTTT. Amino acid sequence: CATSRDLTNTGELFF.

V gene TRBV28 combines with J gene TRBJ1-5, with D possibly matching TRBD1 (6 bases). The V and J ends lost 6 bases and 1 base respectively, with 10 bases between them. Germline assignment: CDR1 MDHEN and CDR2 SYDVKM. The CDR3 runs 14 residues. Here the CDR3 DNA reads TGTGCCAGCAGCCAAACAGGGAGCAATCAGCCCCAGCATTTT. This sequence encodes CASSQTGSNQPQHF.

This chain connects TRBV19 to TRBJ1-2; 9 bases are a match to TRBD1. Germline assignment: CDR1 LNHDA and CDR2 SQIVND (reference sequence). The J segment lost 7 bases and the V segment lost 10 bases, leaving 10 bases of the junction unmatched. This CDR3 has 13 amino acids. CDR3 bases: TGTGCCACCATTGGACAGGGGTTCTCTGGCTACACCTTC. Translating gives CATIGQGFSGYTF.

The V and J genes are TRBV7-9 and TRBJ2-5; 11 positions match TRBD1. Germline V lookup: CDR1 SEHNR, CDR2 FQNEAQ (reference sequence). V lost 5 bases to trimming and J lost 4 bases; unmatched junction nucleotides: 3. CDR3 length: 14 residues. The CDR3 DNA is TGTGCCAGCAGCGGACAGGGGGCGCGAGAGACCCAGTACTTC. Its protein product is CASSGQGARETQYF.

CDR3 loop: CASSGVSAMTNYGYTF. The CDR3 coding sequence is TGTGCCAGCAGCGGCGTGTCAGCGATGACTAACTATGGCTACACCTTC. The rearrangement uses TRBV9 and TRBJ1-2, with no clear D. The V end lost 3 bases, the J end lost 0 bases, and 15 bases lay between the germline ends. In germline, CDR1 is SGDLS, CDR2 YYNGEE. The CDR3 consists of 16 residues.

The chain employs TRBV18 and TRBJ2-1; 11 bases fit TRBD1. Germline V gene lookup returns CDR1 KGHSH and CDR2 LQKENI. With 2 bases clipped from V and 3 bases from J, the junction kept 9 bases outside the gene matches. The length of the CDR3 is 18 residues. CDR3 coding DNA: TGTGCCAGCTCACCAGGGCCGGGACAGGGGGAACACTACAATGAGCAGTTCTTC. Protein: CASSPGPGQGEHYNEQFF.

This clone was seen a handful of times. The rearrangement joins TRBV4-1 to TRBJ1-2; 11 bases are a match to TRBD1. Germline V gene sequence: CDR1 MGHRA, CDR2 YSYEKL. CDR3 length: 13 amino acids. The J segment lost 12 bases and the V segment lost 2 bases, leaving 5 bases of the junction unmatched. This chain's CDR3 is CASSQSGQGENTF. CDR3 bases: TGCGCCAGCAGCCAATCGGGACAGGGGGAAAACACCTTC.

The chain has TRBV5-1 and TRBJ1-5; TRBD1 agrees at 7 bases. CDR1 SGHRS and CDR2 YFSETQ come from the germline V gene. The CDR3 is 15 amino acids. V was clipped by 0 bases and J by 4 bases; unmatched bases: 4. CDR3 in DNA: TGCGCCAGCAGCTTGGGGGACAGCCCTAATCAGCCCCAGCATTTT. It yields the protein CASSLGDSPNQPQHF.

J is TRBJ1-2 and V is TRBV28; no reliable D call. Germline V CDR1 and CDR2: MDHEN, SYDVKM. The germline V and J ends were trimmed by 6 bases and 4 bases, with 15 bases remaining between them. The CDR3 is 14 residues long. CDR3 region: CASRPDREVYGYTF. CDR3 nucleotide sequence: TGTGCCAGCAGGCCGGATCGGGAGGTCTATGGCTACACCTTC.

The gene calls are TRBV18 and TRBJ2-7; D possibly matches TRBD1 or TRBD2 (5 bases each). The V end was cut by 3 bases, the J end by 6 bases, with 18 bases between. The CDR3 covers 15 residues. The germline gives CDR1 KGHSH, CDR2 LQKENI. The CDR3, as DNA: TGTGCCAGCTCACCGACGGCAGGTTTGGGACCCGAGCAGTACTTC. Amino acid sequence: CASSPTAGLGPEQYF.